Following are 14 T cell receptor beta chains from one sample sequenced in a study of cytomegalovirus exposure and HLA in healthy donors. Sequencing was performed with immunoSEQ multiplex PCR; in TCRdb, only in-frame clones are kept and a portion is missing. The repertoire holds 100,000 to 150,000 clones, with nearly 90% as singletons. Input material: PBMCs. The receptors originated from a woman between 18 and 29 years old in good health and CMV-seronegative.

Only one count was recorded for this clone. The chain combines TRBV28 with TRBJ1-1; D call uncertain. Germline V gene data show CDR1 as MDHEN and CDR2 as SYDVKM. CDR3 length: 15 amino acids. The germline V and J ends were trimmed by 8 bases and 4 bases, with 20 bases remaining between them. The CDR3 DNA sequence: TGTGCCAGCCTATCCCCACAGAAAGGAGGCACTGAAGCTTTCTTT. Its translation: CASLSPQKGGTEAFF.

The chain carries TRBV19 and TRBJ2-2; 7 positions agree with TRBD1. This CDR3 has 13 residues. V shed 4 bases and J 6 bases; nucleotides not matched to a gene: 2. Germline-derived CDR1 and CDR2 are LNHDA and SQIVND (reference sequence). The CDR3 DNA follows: TGTGCCAGTAGTAACAGGGGACCCGGGGAGCTGTTTTTT. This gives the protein CASSNRGPGELFF.

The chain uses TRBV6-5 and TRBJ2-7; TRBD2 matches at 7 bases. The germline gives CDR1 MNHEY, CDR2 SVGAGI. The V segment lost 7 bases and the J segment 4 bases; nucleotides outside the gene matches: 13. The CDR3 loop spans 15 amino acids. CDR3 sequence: CASTSLERETYEQYF. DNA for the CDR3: TGTGCCAGCACCTCCCTGGAGCGGGAAACTTACGAGCAGTACTTC.

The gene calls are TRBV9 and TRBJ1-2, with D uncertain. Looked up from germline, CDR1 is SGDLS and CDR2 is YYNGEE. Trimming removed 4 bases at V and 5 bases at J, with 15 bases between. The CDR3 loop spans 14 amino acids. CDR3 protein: CASSTAGSPYGYTF. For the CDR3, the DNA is TGTGCCAGCAGCACCGCCGGGAGCCCTTATGGCTACACCTTC.

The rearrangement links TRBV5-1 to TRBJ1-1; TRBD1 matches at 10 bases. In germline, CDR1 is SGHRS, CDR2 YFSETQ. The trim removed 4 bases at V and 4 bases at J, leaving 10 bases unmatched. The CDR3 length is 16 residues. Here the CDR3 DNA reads TGCGCCAGCAGCACCTCTCCTGGGACAGGGGTCACTGAAGCTTTCTTT. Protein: CASSTSPGTGVTEAFF.

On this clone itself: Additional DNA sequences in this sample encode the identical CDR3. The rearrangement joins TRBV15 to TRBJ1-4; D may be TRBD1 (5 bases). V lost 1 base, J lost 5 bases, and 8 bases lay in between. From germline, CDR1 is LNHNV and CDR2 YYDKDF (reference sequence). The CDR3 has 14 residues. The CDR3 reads CATSRGQGNEKLFF. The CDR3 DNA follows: TGTGCCACCAGCAGAGGGCAGGGCAATGAAAAACTGTTTTTT.

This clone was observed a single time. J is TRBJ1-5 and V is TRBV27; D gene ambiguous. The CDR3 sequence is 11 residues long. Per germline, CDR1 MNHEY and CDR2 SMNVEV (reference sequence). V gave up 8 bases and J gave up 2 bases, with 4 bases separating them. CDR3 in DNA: TGTGCCAGCGGAGGCAATCAGCCCCAGCATTTT. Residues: CASGGNQPQHF.

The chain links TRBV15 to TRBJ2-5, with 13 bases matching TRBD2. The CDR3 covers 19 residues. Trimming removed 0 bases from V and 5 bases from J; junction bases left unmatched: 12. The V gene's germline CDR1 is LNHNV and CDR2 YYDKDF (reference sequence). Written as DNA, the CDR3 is TGTGCCACCAGCAGAGAAGGGACTAGCGGGAACAAGGATAGGGAGACCCAGTACTTC. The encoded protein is CATSREGTSGNKDRETQYF.

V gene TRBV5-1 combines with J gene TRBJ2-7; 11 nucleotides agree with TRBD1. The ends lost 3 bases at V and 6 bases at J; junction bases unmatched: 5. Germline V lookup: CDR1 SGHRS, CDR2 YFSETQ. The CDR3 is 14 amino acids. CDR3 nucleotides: TGCGCCAGCAGCTCCGGACAGGGGGCGGTCGAGCAGTACTTC. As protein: CASSSGQGAVEQYF. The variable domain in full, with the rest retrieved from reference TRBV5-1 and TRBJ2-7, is KAGVTQTPRYLIKTRGQQVTLSCSPISGHRSVSWYQQTPGQGLQFLFEYFSETQRNKGNFPGRFSGRQFSNSRSEMNVSTLELGDSALYLCASSSGQGAVEQYFGPGTRLTVT.

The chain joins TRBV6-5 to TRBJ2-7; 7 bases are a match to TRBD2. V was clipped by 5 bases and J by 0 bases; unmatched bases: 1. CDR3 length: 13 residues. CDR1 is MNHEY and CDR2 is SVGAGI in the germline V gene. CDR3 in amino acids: CASSRGVSYEQYF. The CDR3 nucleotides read TGTGCCAGCAGTCGGGGGGTCTCCTACGAGCAGTACTTC.

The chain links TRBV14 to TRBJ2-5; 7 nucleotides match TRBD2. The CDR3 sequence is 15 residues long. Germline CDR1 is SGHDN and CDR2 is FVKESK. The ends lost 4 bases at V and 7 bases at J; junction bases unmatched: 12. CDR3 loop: CASSPLAEGDGTQYF. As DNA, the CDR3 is TGTGCCAGCAGCCCCCTAGCGGAGGGCGACGGGACCCAGTACTTC.

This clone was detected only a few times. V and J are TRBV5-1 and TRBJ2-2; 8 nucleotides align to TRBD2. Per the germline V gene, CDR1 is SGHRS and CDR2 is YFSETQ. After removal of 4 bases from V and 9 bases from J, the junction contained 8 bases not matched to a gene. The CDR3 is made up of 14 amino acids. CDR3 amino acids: CASSTGLGRRELFF. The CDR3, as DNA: TGCGCCAGCAGCACGGGACTAGGCAGGAGGGAGCTGTTTTTT.

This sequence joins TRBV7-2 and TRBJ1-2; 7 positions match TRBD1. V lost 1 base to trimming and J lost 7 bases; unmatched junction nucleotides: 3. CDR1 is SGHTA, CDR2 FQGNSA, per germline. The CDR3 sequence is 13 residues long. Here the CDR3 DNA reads TGTGCCAGCAGCTTAGTACAGGGGTTTGGCTACACCTTC. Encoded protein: CASSLVQGFGYTF.

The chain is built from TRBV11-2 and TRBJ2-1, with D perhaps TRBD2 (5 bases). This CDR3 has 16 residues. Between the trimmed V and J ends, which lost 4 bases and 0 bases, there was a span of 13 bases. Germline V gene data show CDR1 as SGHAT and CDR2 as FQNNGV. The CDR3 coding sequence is TGTGCCAGCAGCTCCTCACGTGGGAGCTCCTACAATGAGCAGTTCTTC. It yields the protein CASSSSRGSSYNEQFF.